Listed below are T cell receptor beta chains from one sample, sequenced in a study of cytomegalovirus exposure and HLA in healthy donors. Method: immunoSEQ multiplex PCR; TCRdb's copy keeps in-frame clones and lacks some. The data hold roughly 190,000 clones, with approximately 83% observed a single time. Material for sequencing was PBMCs. These receptors were collected from a woman in her 50s in good health and CMV-seropositive. Each CDR3 is given with its conserved first and last residue. The order of the fields is clone size, V gene, J gene, D gene, CDR3 DNA, CDR3 protein. The D gene is left open where the match is weak. Only part of the rows carry a size: once, few, many, or a class if the clone is expanded.

abundance: -
v_gene: TRBV19
j_gene: TRBJ1-2
d_gene: TRBD1
CDR3nt: TGTGCCAGTAGTATAAATACAGGGGGCCTGTATGGCTACACCTTC
CDR3aa: CASSINTGGLYGYTF

abundance: -
v_gene: TRBV6-6
j_gene: TRBJ2-7
d_gene: -
CDR3nt: TGTGCCAGCAGTTACGCTCAGAACTCCTACGAGCAGTACTTC
CDR3aa: CASSYAQNSYEQYF

abundance: -
v_gene: TRBV5-1
j_gene: TRBJ2-5
d_gene: -
CDR3nt: TGCGCCAGCAGCTTGGGCGGTAGTCAGACCCAGTACTTC
CDR3aa: CASSLGGSQTQYF

abundance: -
v_gene: TRBV7-2
j_gene: TRBJ2-3
d_gene: -
CDR3nt: TGTGCCAGCAGCTTAGAGGGGGGGCAGTTGGGGACAGATACGCAGTATTTT
CDR3aa: CASSLEGGQLGTDTQYF

abundance: -
v_gene: TRBV11-2
j_gene: TRBJ1-1
d_gene: TRBD1
CDR3nt: TGTGCCAGCAGCCCGTTAGGACAGGGAGAGGGAGTTGAAGCTTTCTTT
CDR3aa: CASSPLGQGEGVEAFF

abundance: -
v_gene: TRBV5-4
j_gene: TRBJ2-5
d_gene: -
CDR3nt: TGTGCCAGCAGCTTGGACTTTGACCAAGAGACCCAGTACTTC
CDR3aa: CASSLDFDQETQYF

abundance: -
v_gene: TRBV5-4
j_gene: TRBJ1-3
d_gene: -
CDR3nt: TGTGCCAGCAGCCGCCGGGGTGCAACTGGAAACACCATATATTTT
CDR3aa: CASSRRGATGNTIYF

abundance: once
v_gene: TRBV7-9
j_gene: TRBJ2-7
d_gene: -
CDR3nt: TGTTCCAGCAGCTTAGGTGAGGGCCGAGGTGTGCAGTACTTC
CDR3aa: CSSSLGEGRGVQYF

abundance: -
v_gene: TRBV5-1
j_gene: TRBJ2-2
d_gene: -
CDR3nt: TGCGCCAGCAGCCGCGAAGGAGTGGCCGGGGAGCTGTTTTTT
CDR3aa: CASSREGVAGELFF

abundance: -
v_gene: TRBV7-2
j_gene: TRBJ1-1
d_gene: -
CDR3nt: TGTGCCAGCAGTGTGAAGCGGAACACTGAAGCTTTCTTT
CDR3aa: CASSVKRNTEAFF

abundance: once
v_gene: TRBV6-6
j_gene: TRBJ1-3
d_gene: -
CDR3nt: TGTGCCAGCAGCTTGTCCGGGGGAATCTCTGGAAACACCATATATTTT
CDR3aa: CASSLSGGISGNTIYF

abundance: -
v_gene: TRBV6-5
j_gene: TRBJ1-2
d_gene: -
CDR3nt: TGTGCCAGCAGTTACATCCAGGGTGGCTATGGCTACACCTTC
CDR3aa: CASSYIQGGYGYTF

abundance: -
v_gene: TRBV5-1
j_gene: TRBJ1-2
d_gene: TRBD1
CDR3nt: TGCGCCAGCAGCCCGACAGGGGCCCATGGCTACACCTTC
CDR3aa: CASSPTGAHGYTF

abundance: -
v_gene: TRBV5-1
j_gene: TRBJ1-1
d_gene: -
CDR3nt: TGCGCCAGCAGCTCCCGGTTCTTAGGCAGACAGAACACTGAAGCTTTCTTT
CDR3aa: CASSSRFLGRQNTEAFF

abundance: few
v_gene: TRBV5-1
j_gene: TRBJ1-1
d_gene: -
CDR3nt: TGCGCCAGCAGCTTGTGGCCGGGGGGCACTGAAGCTTTCTTT
CDR3aa: CASSLWPGGTEAFF

abundance: once
v_gene: TRBV21-1
j_gene: TRBJ2-2
d_gene: -
CDR3nt: TGTGCCAGCAGCAAAGTGGGCAGAAGCTCGGGGGAGCTGTTTTTT
CDR3aa: CASSKVGRSSGELFF

abundance: -
v_gene: TRBV6-5
j_gene: TRBJ1-6
d_gene: TRBD1
CDR3nt: TGTGCCAGCAGCCCTGACAGGGTTAGTGATTCACCCCTCCACTTT
CDR3aa: CASSPDRVSDSPLHF

abundance: -
v_gene: TRBV4-1
j_gene: TRBJ1-2
d_gene: -
CDR3nt: TGCGCCAGCAGCCAAGATACCCAGGGAATCTATGGCTACACCTTC
CDR3aa: CASSQDTQGIYGYTF

abundance: -
v_gene: TRBV5-4
j_gene: TRBJ2-5
d_gene: -
CDR3nt: TGTGCCAGCAGCTGGGGGGGGGCCCGGGAGACCCAGTACTTC
CDR3aa: CASSWGGARETQYF

abundance: -
v_gene: TRBV6-5
j_gene: TRBJ1-2
d_gene: TRBD1
CDR3nt: TGTGCCAGCAGTTACGCCGGCACAGGGGGGGATGGCTACACCTTC
CDR3aa: CASSYAGTGGDGYTF

abundance: -
v_gene: TRBV5-1
j_gene: TRBJ1-4
d_gene: -
CDR3nt: TGCGCCAGCAGCTCAGGGTCAACTAATGAAAAACTGTTTTTT
CDR3aa: CASSSGSTNEKLFF

abundance: -
v_gene: TRBV9
j_gene: TRBJ2-2
d_gene: -
CDR3nt: TGTGCCAGCCGGGAGGGGGCAGTCCCCGGGGAGCTGTTTTTT
CDR3aa: CASREGAVPGELFF

abundance: -
v_gene: TRBV20-1
j_gene: TRBJ2-7
d_gene: -
CDR3nt: TGCAGTGCGTCAGGGGACGAGCAGTACTTC
CDR3aa: CSASGDEQYF

abundance: -
v_gene: TRBV19
j_gene: TRBJ2-6
d_gene: TRBD1
CDR3nt: TGTGCCAGTAGCGAACAGGGGGCTTCTGGGGCCAACGTCCTGACTTTC
CDR3aa: CASSEQGASGANVLTF

abundance: -
v_gene: TRBV29-1
j_gene: TRBJ2-7
d_gene: -
CDR3nt: TGCAGCGTTGCACCCCTTAGCTCCTACGAGCAGTACTTC
CDR3aa: CSVAPLSSYEQYF

abundance: -
v_gene: TRBV9
j_gene: TRBJ2-1
d_gene: -
CDR3nt: TGTGCCAGCAGCGCAGGGGCTAGTTTTCCAAACGTCAATGAGCAGTTCTTC
CDR3aa: CASSAGASFPNVNEQFF

abundance: -
v_gene: TRBV6-7
j_gene: TRBJ1-5
d_gene: -
CDR3nt: TGTGCCAGCAGCAGAAGGGACAAGGAAGAATCCAATCAGCCCCAGCATTTT
CDR3aa: CASSRRDKEESNQPQHF

abundance: -
v_gene: TRBV5-4
j_gene: TRBJ2-1
d_gene: TRBD1
CDR3nt: TGTGCCAGCAGCTTGGGCCGTAGGACAGGCGAAAATGAGCAGTTCTTC
CDR3aa: CASSLGRRTGENEQFF

abundance: -
v_gene: TRBV7-2
j_gene: TRBJ1-1
d_gene: -
CDR3nt: TGTGCCAGCAGCCCCGGCCGGGACTTACCAGCTTTCTTT
CDR3aa: CASSPGRDLPAFF

abundance: -
v_gene: TRBV5-5
j_gene: TRBJ2-1
d_gene: TRBD2
CDR3nt: TGTGCCAGCAGCTCCCTAGCGGGGGGCCCGAACAATGAGCAGTTCTTC
CDR3aa: CASSSLAGGPNNEQFF

abundance: once
v_gene: TRBV7-2
j_gene: TRBJ2-3
d_gene: -
CDR3nt: TGTGCCAGCAGCCTCGGGACACCGCCAGATACGCAGTATTTT
CDR3aa: CASSLGTPPDTQYF

abundance: once
v_gene: TRBV11-3
j_gene: TRBJ2-7
d_gene: TRBD1
CDR3nt: TGTGCCAGCAGCCCCCGGACAGGGGACCCCCGGGAGCAGTACTTC
CDR3aa: CASSPRTGDPREQYF

abundance: -
v_gene: TRBV7-9
j_gene: TRBJ1-2
d_gene: TRBD1
CDR3nt: TGTGCCAGCCGAGGGGACAGGGATAGATTTAACTATGGCTACACCTTC
CDR3aa: CASRGDRDRFNYGYTF

abundance: -
v_gene: TRBV5-4
j_gene: TRBJ1-2
d_gene: TRBD1
CDR3nt: TGTGCCAGCAGCTCAGACAGGGGGCGCGACTATGGCTACACCTTC
CDR3aa: CASSSDRGRDYGYTF

abundance: -
v_gene: TRBV10-3
j_gene: TRBJ1-1
d_gene: TRBD1
CDR3nt: TGTGCCATCAGTGAGTCGAGAGACAGGGGTTTATGGGACACTGAAGCTTTCTTT
CDR3aa: CAISESRDRGLWDTEAFF

abundance: -
v_gene: TRBV7-9
j_gene: TRBJ2-2
d_gene: -
CDR3nt: TGTGCCAGCAGCCTTCACACAGGACCGACCGGGGAGCTGTTTTTT
CDR3aa: CASSLHTGPTGELFF

abundance: -
v_gene: TRBV19
j_gene: TRBJ1-1
d_gene: -
CDR3nt: TGTGCCAGTAGTCCCGCAGGGGTGGGGAACACTGAAGCTTTCTTT
CDR3aa: CASSPAGVGNTEAFF

abundance: -
v_gene: TRBV7-2
j_gene: TRBJ2-1
d_gene: TRBD2
CDR3nt: TGTGCCAGCATAACTAGCGGGGGGGGATACTACAATGAGCAGTTCTTC
CDR3aa: CASITSGGGYYNEQFF

abundance: -
v_gene: TRBV11-2
j_gene: TRBJ1-2
d_gene: -
CDR3nt: TGTGCCAGCAGCTTAGGTTTTTGGACAGACCTTTCTGGCTACACCTTC
CDR3aa: CASSLGFWTDLSGYTF

abundance: few
v_gene: TRBV27
j_gene: TRBJ1-1
d_gene: -
CDR3nt: TGTGCCAGCAGTTTAAAGCTACCACGGCAGGGGACTGAAGCTTTCTTT
CDR3aa: CASSLKLPRQGTEAFF

abundance: once
v_gene: TRBV7-2
j_gene: TRBJ1-2
d_gene: -
CDR3nt: TGTGCCAGCAGGGAAGGGGTCAGGGAGGGTGGCTACACCTTC
CDR3aa: CASREGVREGGYTF

abundance: -
v_gene: TRBV25-1
j_gene: TRBJ1-6
d_gene: -
CDR3nt: TGTGCCAGCAGTGAGCAGGGAAATTCACCCCTCCACTTT
CDR3aa: CASSEQGNSPLHF

abundance: -
v_gene: TRBV29-1
j_gene: TRBJ1-1
d_gene: -
CDR3nt: TGCAGCGTGAGGACAGATATGAACACTGAAGCTTTCTTT
CDR3aa: CSVRTDMNTEAFF

abundance: -
v_gene: TRBV5-1
j_gene: TRBJ1-1
d_gene: -
CDR3nt: TGCGCCAGCAAGTCAGGGCTCATGAACACTGAAGCTTTCTTT
CDR3aa: CASKSGLMNTEAFF

abundance: -
v_gene: TRBV15
j_gene: TRBJ2-7
d_gene: TRBD1
CDR3nt: TGTGCCACCAGCAGAGATCAAAGGACAGGGCAACGCCAGTACTTC
CDR3aa: CATSRDQRTGQRQYF

abundance: once
v_gene: TRBV5-4
j_gene: TRBJ2-5
d_gene: -
CDR3nt: TGTGCCAGCAGCTTGTGGGGGGGGGCTTACCAAGAGACCCAGTACTTC
CDR3aa: CASSLWGGAYQETQYF

abundance: -
v_gene: TRBV6-4
j_gene: TRBJ2-3
d_gene: TRBD2
CDR3nt: TGTGCCAGCAGTGACGGGACTAGCGGCACAGATACGCAGTATTTT
CDR3aa: CASSDGTSGTDTQYF